This T cell receptor beta chain came from a study of cytomegalovirus exposure and HLA in healthy donors. General observations from the study: There were approximately 150 TCR beta chains listed as cytomegalovirus-associated.

TCRdb keeps only in-frame clones here, not all; method: immunoSEQ multiplex PCR. This table has about 150,000 clones, about 94% appearing once. This CDR3 spans 14 amino acids. Germline CDR1 reads SEHNR; CDR2 reads FQNEAQ (reference sequence). V gave up 1 base and J gave up 9 bases; unmatched junction bases: 6. For this clone: Its antigen is currently unknown.

Sequencing was done on a sample of PBMCs. The rearrangement links TRBV7-9 to TRBJ2-1, with 7 bases fitting TRBD2. The sequence came from a man aged 18 to 29 in good health and CMV-seropositive. CDR3 DNA sequence: TGTGCCAGCAGCTTAGAGGGGAGGGATCCTGAGCAGTTCTTC. Residues: CASSLEGRDPEQFF.